This T cell receptor (beta chain) comes out of a study of blood T cell repertoires in COVID-19. Study information: The analysed material was cDNA or gDNA that came from T cells, B-cell-depleted T cells, or PBMCs.

This clone showed up just once. This CDR3 is 13 amino acids long. Per the germline V gene, CDR1 is SGHTA and CDR2 is FQGTGA. The V and J ends lost 4 bases and 5 bases, in that order; junction bases with no gene match: 4. Per the original methods: Researchers report that nucleated cell counts were estimated from reference gene primer amplification. The repertoire was sequenced with immunoSEQ multiplex PCR; TCRdb's copy has only in-frame clones and lacks some. The V and J calls and clone size come from that table; D and trimming were worked out from the DNA. The repertoire holds fewer than 500,000 clones, with around 87% as singletons. Participant ages covered roughly 18 to 89 years across 24 US areas. Cohorts were based on clinical histories the participants reported.

The chain couples TRBV7-3 to TRBJ2-7, with TRBD1 matching 8 bases. This TCR was sampled from a woman under 40 with acute COVID-19. The sample taken for sequencing was PBMCs or T cells enriched from blood (not recorded which). The CDR3 region is CASSYGTGHEQYF. CDR3 in DNA: TGTGCCAGCAGCTACGGGACAGGACACGAGCAGTACTTC.